The T cell receptor (beta chain) described here comes from a study of T cell responses to AZD1222 COVID-19 vaccine. General study findings and limits: No day 14 peak samples; only post-peak repertoires were characterized. Baseline antibody screening turned up just five to seven seropositive AZD1222 recipients.

The CDR3 is 15 residues long. Germline values: CDR1 MNHEY, CDR2 SVGAGI. V was pared by 5 bases and J by 0 bases, with 8 bases between. Sequencing was performed with immunoSEQ multiplex PCR; in TCRdb, only in-frame clones are kept and a portion is missing. The table has roughly 150,000 clones, around 90% seen once; the top ten hold more than 1.5%. About this clone: Its antigen is currently unknown.

The chain uses TRBV6-5 and TRBJ2-6; no reliable D call. The receptor comes from an adult in good health. The sequencing here drew on peripheral blood, taken on day 0 of AZD1222 vaccination. The CDR3 sequence is CASSPRVSGANVLTF. DNA for the CDR3: TGTGCCAGCAGTCCTAGGGTCTCTGGGGCCAACGTCCTGACTTTC.